Reported below is one TCR beta chain. Its specificity is unknown. Germline values: CDR1 SGHTA, CDR2 FQGNSA. The CDR3 covers 14 residues. V shed 5 bases and J 6 bases; nucleotides not matched to a gene: 4. The sample comes from a study of OX40 agonist ivuxolimab in advanced cancers. At the level of the study: People in dose escalation had one of these cancers: hepatocellular carcinoma, melanoma, renal cell or head and neck cancer. Study findings and constraints: Dose levels from 0.1 to 3.0 mg/kg saw CD4+ and CD8+ blood T cells expand clonally by week 6.

Sequenced by immunoSEQ multiplex PCR; TCRdb stores in-frame clones only, minus some. Counted here are 73,000 or so clones, roughly 90% occurring once; the ten biggest clones make up about 0.45%. This chain joins TRBV7-2 and TRBJ2-2; 9 bases align to TRBD1. The sequence was collected from an adult with an advanced solid tumor such as melanoma, head and neck, liver or kidney cancer. The material was CD4+ or CD8+ T cells sorted from blood, obtained in a trial of the OX40 agonist ivuxolimab. The CDR3 sequence is CASSPWTGAGELFF. The CDR3 DNA reads TGTGCCAGCAGCCCCTGGACAGGGGCCGGGGAGCTGTTTTTT. Complete variable domain (other parts from reference TRBV7-2 and TRBJ2-2): GAGVSQSPSNKVTEKGKDVELRCDPISGHTALYWYRQSLGQGLEFLIYFQGNSAPDKSGLPSDRFSAERTGGSVSTLTIQRTQQEDSAVYLCASSPWTGAGELFFGEGSRLTVL.